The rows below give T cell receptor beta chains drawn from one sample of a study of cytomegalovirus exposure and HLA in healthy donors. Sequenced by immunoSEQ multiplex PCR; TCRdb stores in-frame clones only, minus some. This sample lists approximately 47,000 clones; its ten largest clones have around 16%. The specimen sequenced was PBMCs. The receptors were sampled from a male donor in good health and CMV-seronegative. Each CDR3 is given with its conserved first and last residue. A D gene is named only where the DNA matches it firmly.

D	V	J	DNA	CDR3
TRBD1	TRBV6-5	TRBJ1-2	TGTGCCAGCAGTTACGATAGGACAGGGTCCTATGGCTACACCTTC	CASSYDRTGSYGYTF
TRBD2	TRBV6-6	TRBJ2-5	TGTGCCAGCAGTTCTCTAGCGGGGAACCAAGAGACCCAGTACTTC	CASSSLAGNQETQYF
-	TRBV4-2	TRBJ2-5	TGTGCCAGCAGCCGAGGGTCGCAAGAGACCCAGTACTTC	CASSRGSQETQYF
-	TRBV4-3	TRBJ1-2	TGCGCCAGCAGCCAAGACTCGGTTACAGGGATAGGACGGGGCTACACCTTC	CASSQDSVTGIGRGYTF
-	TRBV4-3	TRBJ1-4	TGCGCCAGCAGCCACAACCTAGGGGTGGAAAAACTGTTTTTT	CASSHNLGVEKLFF
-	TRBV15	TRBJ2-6	TGTGCCACCAGCAGAGCGGGGTCTGGGGCCAACGTCCTGACTTTC	CATSRAGSGANVLTF
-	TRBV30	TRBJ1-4	TGTGCCTGGAAGATGGGTGTTCTAGGAGAAAAACTGTTTTTT	CAWKMGVLGEKLFF
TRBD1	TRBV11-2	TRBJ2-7	TGTGCCAGCCGGACTCCCCAGGGGGCCTACGAGCAGTACTTC	CASRTPQGAYEQYF
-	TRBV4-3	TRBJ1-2	TGCGCCAGCAGCCAAACGACAGGACCCTATGGCTACACCTTC	CASSQTTGPYGYTF
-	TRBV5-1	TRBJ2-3	TGCGCCAGCAGCGAGCAGCGGGTGTCCCCCACAGATACGCAGTATTTT	CASSEQRVSPTDTQYF
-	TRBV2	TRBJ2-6	TGTGCCAGCACCAGAGAGGGCTCTGGGGCCAACGTCCTGACTTTC	CASTREGSGANVLTF
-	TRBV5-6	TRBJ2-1	TGTGCCAGCAGCCCGCCGGGACTGGATGTATGGTCCCACTACAATGAGCAGTTCTTC	CASSPPGLDVWSHYNEQFF
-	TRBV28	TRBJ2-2	TGTGCCAGCAGGGACCTAGCCACCGGGGAGCTGTTTTTT	CASRDLATGELFF
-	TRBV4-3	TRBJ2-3	TGCGCCAGCAGCCAAGAATCCGTGCGGGCTAGCCCGAGCACAGATACGCAGTATTTT	CASSQESVRASPSTDTQYF
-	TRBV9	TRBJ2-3	TGTGCCAGCAGCTCCTCCGGGGTGGGCACAGATACGCAGTATTTT	CASSSSGVGTDTQYF
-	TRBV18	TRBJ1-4	TGTGCCAGCTCACTGGGACTGAATGAAAAACTGTTTTTT	CASSLGLNEKLFF
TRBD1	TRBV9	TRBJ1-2	TGTGCCAGCAGCGAAGGGCCCGGGACAGCCTATGGCTACACCTTC	CASSEGPGTAYGYTF
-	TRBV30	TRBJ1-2	TGTGCCTGGAGGGAGAGCAGGGACTATGGCTACACCTTC	CAWRESRDYGYTF
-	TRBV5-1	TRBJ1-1	TGCGCCAGCAGCTATACAGAGTTGAACACTGAAGCTTTCTTT	CASSYTELNTEAFF